The clone carrying this T cell receptor (beta chain) was seen more than once but under ten times. Its antigen is currently unknown. CDR1 is SGHRS, CDR2 YFSETQ, per germline. Trimming took 3 bases from V and 7 from J, leaving 8 bases between them. The CDR3 consists of 12 residues. These data come from a study of blood T cells in healthy people across ages. Study-wide results and caveats: Both higher diversity and more naive CD4+ cells marked long-lived donors when set against aged donors.

Each individual donor underwent a draw of about 9.9 milliliters of peripheral blood. Then a second PCR, running roughly 7 to 11 cycles, was carried out with a sample-barcoded 5' primer and a J-beta primer mix. A template-switch adaptor containing 12 random nucleotides labeled each cDNA molecule. Using its own MiXCR run on the 5' RACE reads, TCRdb lists one record per CDR3 protein. The table lists approximately 780,000 distinct CDR3 sequences, 20% to 30% of them singletons. These same data were also listed under a study on T cells of mothers and their children. That study adds: Mothers yielded over 9 million CDR3 reads, children some 3 million each.

The specimen sequenced was blood. The TCR originated in a boy younger than 18 in good health. The J gene is TRBJ2-1, the V gene TRBV5-1; D ambiguous. DNA for the CDR3: TGCGCCAGCAGCTCCGGTTGGAATGAGCAGTTCTTC. As protein: CASSSGWNEQFF.